The clone carrying this T cell receptor (beta chain) was counted a few times. Its cognate antigen is unknown. This entry belongs to a study of T cell repertoires in cytomegalovirus infection. Study context: Matching HLA type and CMV infection were both indicated by public TCR beta signatures. Whole-study findings and limits: The ex vivo response was dominated by HLA-C-restricted CMV-specific TCR beta clonotypes.

Using its own MiXCR run on the reads, TCRdb lists one record per CDR3 protein. The repertoire holds a few hundred thousand distinct CDR3 sequences, with 40% as singletons. Germline lookup yields CDR1 GTSNPN and CDR2 SVGIG (reference sequence). The CDR3 totals 12 residues. The V end lost 0 bases, the J end lost 3 bases, and 5 bases lay between the germline ends. V usage is TRBV30 and J usage is TRBJ1-1; D gene ambiguous. The material sequenced was cultured PBMCs, taken from culture after CMV antigen stimulation. The receptor comes from a human donor in good health (CMV status not recorded). Some clones in this sample may be carry-over from other donors' samples. CDR3 bases: TGTGCCTGGAGTGTACGAGACACTGAAGCTTTCTTT. Protein: CAWSVRDTEAFF.